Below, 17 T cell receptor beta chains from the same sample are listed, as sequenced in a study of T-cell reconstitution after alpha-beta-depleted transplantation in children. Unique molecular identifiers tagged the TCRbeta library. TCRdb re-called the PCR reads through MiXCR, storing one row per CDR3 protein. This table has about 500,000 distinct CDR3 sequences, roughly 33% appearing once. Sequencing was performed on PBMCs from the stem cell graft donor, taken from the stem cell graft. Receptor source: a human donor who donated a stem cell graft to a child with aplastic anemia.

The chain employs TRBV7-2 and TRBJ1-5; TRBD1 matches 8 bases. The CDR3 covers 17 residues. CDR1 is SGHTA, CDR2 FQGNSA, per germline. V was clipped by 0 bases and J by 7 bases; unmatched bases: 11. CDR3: CASSLARGQGDGQPQHF. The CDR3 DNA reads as TGTGCCAGCAGCTTAGCCCGCGGACAGGGAGATGGACAGCCCCAGCATTTT. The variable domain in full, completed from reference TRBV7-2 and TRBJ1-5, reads GAGVSQSPSNKVTEKGKDVELRCDPISGHTALYWYRQSLGQGLEFLIYFQGNSAPDKSGLPSDRFSAERTGGSVSTLTIQRTQQEDSAVYLCASSLARGQGDGQPQHFGDGTRLSIL.

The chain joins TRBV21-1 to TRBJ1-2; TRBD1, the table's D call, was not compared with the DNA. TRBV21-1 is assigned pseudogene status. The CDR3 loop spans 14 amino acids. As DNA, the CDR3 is TGTGCCAGCAGCAAAGTAGCCAGGGACTATGGCTACACCTTC. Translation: CASSKVARDYGYTF.

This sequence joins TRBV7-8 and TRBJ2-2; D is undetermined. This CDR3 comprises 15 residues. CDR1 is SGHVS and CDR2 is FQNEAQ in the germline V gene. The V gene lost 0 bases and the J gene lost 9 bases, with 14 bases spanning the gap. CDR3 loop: CASSLAKGGFWELFF. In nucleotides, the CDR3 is TGTGCCAGCAGCTTAGCGAAGGGCGGTTTTTGGGAGCTGTTTTTT.

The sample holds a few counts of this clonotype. The CDR3 protein is CASTQAEMNTEAFF. Written as DNA, the CDR3 is TGCGCCAGCACTCAAGCAGAAATGAACACTGAAGCTTTCTTT. This chain links TRBV5-1 with TRBJ1-1; unclear D gene. The germline CDR1 and CDR2 sequences are SGHRS and YFSETQ. The CDR3 sequence is 14 residues long. V lost 6 bases and J lost 0, with 12 bases in between.

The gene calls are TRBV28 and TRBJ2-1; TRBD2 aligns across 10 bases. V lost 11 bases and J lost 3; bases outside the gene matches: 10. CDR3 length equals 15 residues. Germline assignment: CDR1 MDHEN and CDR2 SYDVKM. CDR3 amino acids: CAVGSRTSGYNEQFF. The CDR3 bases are TGTGCCGTTGGGTCGAGGACTAGCGGCTACAATGAGCAGTTCTTC.

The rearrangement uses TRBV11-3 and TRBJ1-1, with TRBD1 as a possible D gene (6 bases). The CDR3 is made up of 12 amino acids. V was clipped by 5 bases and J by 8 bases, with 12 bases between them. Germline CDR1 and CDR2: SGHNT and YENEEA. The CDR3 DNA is TGTGCCAGCAGCCGCGGAAGGGGGGAAGCTTTCTTT. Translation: CASSRGRGEAFF. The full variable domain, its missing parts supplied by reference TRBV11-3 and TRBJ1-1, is EAGVVQSPRYKIIEKKQPVAFWCNPISGHNTLYWYLQNLGQGPELLIRYENEEAVDDSQLPKDRFSAERLKGVDSTLKIQPAELGDSAVYLCASSRGRGEAFFGQGTRLTVV.

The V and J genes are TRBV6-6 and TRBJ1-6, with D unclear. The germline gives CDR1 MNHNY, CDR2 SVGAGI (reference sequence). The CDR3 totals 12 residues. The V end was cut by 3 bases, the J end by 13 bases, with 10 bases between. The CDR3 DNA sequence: TGTGCCAGCAGTTATCATTCAGATCCCCTCCACTTT. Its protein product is CASSYHSDPLHF.

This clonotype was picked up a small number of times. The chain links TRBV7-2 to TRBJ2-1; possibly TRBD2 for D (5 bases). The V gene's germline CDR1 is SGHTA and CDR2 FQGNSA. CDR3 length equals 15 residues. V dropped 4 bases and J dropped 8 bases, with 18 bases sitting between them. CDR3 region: CASSWAGTRTDEQFF. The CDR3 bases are TGTGCCAGCAGCTGGGCCGGAACTAGGACCGATGAGCAGTTCTTC. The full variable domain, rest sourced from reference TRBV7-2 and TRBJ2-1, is GAGVSQSPSNKVTEKGKDVELRCDPISGHTALYWYRQSLGQGLEFLIYFQGNSAPDKSGLPSDRFSAERTGGSVSTLTIQRTQQEDSAVYLCASSWAGTRTDEQFFGPGTRLTVL.

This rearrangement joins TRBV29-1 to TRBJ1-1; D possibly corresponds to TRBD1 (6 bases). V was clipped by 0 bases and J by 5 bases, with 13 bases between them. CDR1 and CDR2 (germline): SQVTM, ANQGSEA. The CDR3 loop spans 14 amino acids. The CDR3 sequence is CSVEDITGRTEAFF. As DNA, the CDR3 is TGCAGCGTTGAAGATATTACAGGGCGTACTGAAGCTTTCTTT.

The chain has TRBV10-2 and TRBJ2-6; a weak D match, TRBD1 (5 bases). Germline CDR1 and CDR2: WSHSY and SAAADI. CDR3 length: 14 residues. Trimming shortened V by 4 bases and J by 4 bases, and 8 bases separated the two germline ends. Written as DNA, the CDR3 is TGCGCCAGCAGTGCAGGGTTGGGGGCCAACGTCCTGACTTTC. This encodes CASSAGLGANVLTF.

The CDR3: CASSTRWDSRRGQTEAFF. CDR3 DNA: TGTGCCAGCAGTACTCGCTGGGACTCACGGAGGGGACAAACTGAAGCTTTCTTT. The chain has TRBV2 and TRBJ1-1; tentatively, D is TRBD1 (6 bases). The length of the CDR3 is 18 residues. The V end lost 5 bases, the J end lost 5 bases, and 27 bases lay between the germline ends. The V gene's germline CDR1 is SNHLY and CDR2 FYNNEI.

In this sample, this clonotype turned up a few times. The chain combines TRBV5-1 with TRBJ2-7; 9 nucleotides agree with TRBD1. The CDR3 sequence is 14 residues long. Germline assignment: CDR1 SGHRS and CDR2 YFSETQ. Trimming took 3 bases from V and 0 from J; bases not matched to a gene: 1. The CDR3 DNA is TGCGCCAGCAGCTGGGGACAGGGCTCCTACGAGCAGTACGTC. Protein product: CASSWGQGSYEQYV.

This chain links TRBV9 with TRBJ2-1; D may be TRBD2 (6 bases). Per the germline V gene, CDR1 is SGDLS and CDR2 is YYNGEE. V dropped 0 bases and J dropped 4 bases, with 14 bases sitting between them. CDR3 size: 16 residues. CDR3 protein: CASSVVSSGLYNEQFF. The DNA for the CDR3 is TGTGCCAGCAGCGTAGTTTCCAGCGGGCTATACAATGAGCAGTTCTTC.

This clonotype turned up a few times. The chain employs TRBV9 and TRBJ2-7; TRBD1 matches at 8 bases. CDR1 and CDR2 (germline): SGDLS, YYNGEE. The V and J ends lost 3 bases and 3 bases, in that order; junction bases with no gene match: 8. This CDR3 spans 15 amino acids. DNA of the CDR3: TGTGCCAGCAGCGCCGAGGACAGGGCGGGCTACGAGCAGTACTTC. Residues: CASSAEDRAGYEQYF.

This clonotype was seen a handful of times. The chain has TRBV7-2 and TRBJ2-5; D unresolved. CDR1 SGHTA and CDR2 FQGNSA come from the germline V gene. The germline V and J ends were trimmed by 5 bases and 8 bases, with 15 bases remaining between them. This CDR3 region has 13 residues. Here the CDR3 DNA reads TGTGCCAGCAGCCTGGCCGATCTTGCTACCCAGTACTTC. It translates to CASSLADLATQYF.

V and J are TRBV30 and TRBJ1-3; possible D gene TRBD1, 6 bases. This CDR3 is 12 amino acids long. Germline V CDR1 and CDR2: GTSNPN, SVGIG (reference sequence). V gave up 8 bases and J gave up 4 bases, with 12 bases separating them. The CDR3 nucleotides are TGTGCCCGTAGGGGGTTCGGAAACACCATATATTTT. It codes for CARRGFGNTIYF.

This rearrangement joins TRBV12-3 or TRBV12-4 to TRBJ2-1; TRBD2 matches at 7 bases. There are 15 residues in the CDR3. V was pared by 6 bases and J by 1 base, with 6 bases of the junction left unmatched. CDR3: CASRNLAESYNEQFF. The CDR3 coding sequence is TGTGCCAGCAGAAACCTAGCGGAATCCTACAATGAGCAGTTCTTC.